The T cell receptor beta chain described here comes from a study of early T cells in non-severe SARS-CoV-2 infection. Study-wide context: Bulk RNA isolated from unsorted whole blood underwent sequencing; chains were not paired. Regarding the study as a whole: Matching with VDJdb favored anti-spike CD8 responses (missing private and CD4 specificities).

A single record per CDR3 protein comes from TCRdb applying MiXCR to the 5' RACE reads. The repertoire holds about 27,000 distinct CDR3 sequences, about 2.7% seen once, with more than 0.55% in the top ten. From germline, CDR1 is MNHNS and CDR2 SASEGT. CDR3 size: 15 residues. V lost 2 bases, J lost 2 bases, and 12 bases lay in between. This clonotype was detected ten times or more. The target antigen is unknown. The chain has TRBV6-1 and TRBJ1-2, with D possibly being TRBD1 (5 bases). The sequence was obtained from an adult who was a healthcare worker with PCR-confirmed SARS-CoV-2 infection or an uninfected control (not recorded which). Sequenced: whole blood. CDR3 coding DNA: TGTGCCAGCAGTGAACGCAGACAGACAAACTATGGCTACACCTTC. Its translation: CASSERRQTNYGYTF.